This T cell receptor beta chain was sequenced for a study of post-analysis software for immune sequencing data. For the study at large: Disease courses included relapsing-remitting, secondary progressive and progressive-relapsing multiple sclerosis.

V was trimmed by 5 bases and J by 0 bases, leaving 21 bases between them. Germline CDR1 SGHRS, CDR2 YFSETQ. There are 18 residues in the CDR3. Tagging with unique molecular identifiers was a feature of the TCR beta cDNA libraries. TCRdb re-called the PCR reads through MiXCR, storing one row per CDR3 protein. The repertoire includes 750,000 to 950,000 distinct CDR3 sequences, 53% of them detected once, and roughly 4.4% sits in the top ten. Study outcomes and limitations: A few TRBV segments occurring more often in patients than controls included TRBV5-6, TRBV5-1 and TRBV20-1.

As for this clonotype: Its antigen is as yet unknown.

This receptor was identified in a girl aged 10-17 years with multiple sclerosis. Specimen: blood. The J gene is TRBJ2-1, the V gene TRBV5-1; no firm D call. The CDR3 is CASRGPSAAFTSYNEQFF. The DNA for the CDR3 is TGCGCCAGCAGAGGGCCATCCGCCGCCTTTACCTCCTACAATGAGCAGTTCTTC.